The 7 T cell receptor beta chains in this list originate from one sample, sequenced in a study of spatial heterogeneity in lung cancer. Described time point: sample taken at primary tumor resection. MiXCR was run by TCRdb on the 5' RACE reads, yielding one entry per CDR3 protein. The sample has over 50,000 distinct CDR3 sequences, under 7.5% seen once. The source material was PBMCs, sampled at surgery. The receptor set was obtained from a female donor with early-stage non-small cell lung cancer.

There are many counts of this clonotype. The rearrangement uses TRBV5-4 and TRBJ2-7, with TRBD1 matching 9 bases. The V and J ends lost 4 bases and 1 base, in that order; junction bases with no gene match: 3. Germline lookup yields CDR1 SGHNT and CDR2 YYREEE (reference sequence). This CDR3 comprises 14 residues. The CDR3 coding sequence is TGTGCCAGCAGCCCGGACAGGGGATCCTACGAGCAGTACTTC. This gives the protein CASSPDRGSYEQYF.

This clonotype was counted many times. The rearrangement joins TRBV5-1 to TRBJ2-7; 7 positions match TRBD1. Germline loops: CDR1 SGHRS, CDR2 YFSETQ. Trimming at V came to 0 bases and at J to 8 bases, leaving 5 bases not matched to a gene. The CDR3 consists of 13 residues. The CDR3 region has the DNA TGCGCCAGCAGCTTGGTTACAGGGGAGAAGCAGTACGTC. This sequence encodes CASSLVTGEKQYV.

This clonotype was recorded at least ten times. The rearrangement joins TRBV3-1 to TRBJ2-1; 9 bases align to TRBD2. With V trimmed by 4 bases and J by 15 bases, 4 bases remained unmatched. The CDR3 covers 11 residues. Germline V gene data show CDR1 as LGHDT and CDR2 as YNNKEL (reference sequence). The CDR3 region has the DNA TGTGCCAGCAGCCGGACTAGCGTGTGGTTCTTC. Its translation is CASSRTSVWFF.

This clonotype occurred many times. This rearrangement joins TRBV9 to TRBJ2-5, with D perhaps TRBD2 (6 bases). V was pared by 4 bases and J by 1 base, with 14 bases between. The CDR3 covers 15 residues. Germline CDR1 reads SGDLS; CDR2 reads YYNGEE. The CDR3 DNA is TGTGCCAGCAGCCCGCCGGGGGTAGGCCAAGAGACCCAGTACTTC. This gives the protein CASSPPGVGQETQYF.

This clonotype was seen repeatedly, ten times or more. The J gene is TRBJ2-2, the V gene TRBV7-2; tentatively, D is TRBD1 or TRBD2 (5 bases each). Germline V gene sequence: CDR1 SGHTA, CDR2 FQGNSA. The CDR3 is 15 amino acids. The V end lost 5 bases, the J end lost 0 bases, and 10 bases lay between the germline ends. CDR3 amino acids: CASSPGPANTGELFF. Written as DNA, the CDR3 is TGTGCCAGCAGCCCGGGACCCGCGAACACCGGGGAGCTGTTTTTT.

This clonotype has just a few counts. This chain links TRBV18 with TRBJ2-5; TRBD1 agrees at 8 bases. CDR1 KGHSH and CDR2 LQKENI come from the germline V gene. The CDR3 sequence is 15 residues long. Trimming at V came to 0 bases and at J to 6 bases, leaving 6 bases not matched to a gene. The CDR3 loop reads CASSPPGQGWKTQYF. CDR3 sequence (DNA): TGTGCCAGCTCACCACCTGGACAGGGTTGGAAGACCCAGTACTTC.

This clonotype was counted ten times or more. The rearrangement links TRBV18 to TRBJ1-2; TRBD1 matches 10 bases. This CDR3 comprises 14 residues. The trim removed 5 bases at V and 8 bases at J, leaving 8 bases unmatched. Germline V gives CDR1 KGHSH, CDR2 LQKENI. The CDR3 region has the DNA TGTGCCAGCTCAAACGTAGGGACAGGGGAAGGCTACACCTTC. Protein product: CASSNVGTGEGYTF.